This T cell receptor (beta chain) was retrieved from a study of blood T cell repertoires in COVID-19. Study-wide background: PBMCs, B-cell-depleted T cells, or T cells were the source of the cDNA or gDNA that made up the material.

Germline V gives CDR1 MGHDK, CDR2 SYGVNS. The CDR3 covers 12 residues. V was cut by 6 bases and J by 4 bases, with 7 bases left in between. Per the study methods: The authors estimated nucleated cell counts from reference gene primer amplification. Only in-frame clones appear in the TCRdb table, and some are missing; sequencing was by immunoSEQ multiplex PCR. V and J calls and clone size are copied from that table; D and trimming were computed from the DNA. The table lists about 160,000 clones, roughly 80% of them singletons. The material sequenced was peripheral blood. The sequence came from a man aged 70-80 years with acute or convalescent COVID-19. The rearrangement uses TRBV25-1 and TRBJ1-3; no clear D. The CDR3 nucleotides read TGTGCCAGCAGCCAACAGGGAAACACCATATATTTT. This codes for CASSQQGNTIYF.